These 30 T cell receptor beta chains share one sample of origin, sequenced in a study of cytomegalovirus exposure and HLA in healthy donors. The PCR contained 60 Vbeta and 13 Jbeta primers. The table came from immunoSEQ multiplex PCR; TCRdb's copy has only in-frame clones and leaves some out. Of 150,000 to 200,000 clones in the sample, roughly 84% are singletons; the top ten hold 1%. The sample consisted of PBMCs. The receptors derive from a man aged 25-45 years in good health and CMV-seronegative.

CDR3 nucleotide sequence: TGTGCCAGCAGTGCCAGCAGGGGGGTGGGCAATCAGCCCCAGCATTTT. Translating it yields CASSASRGVGNQPQHF. This rearrangement joins TRBV6-1 to TRBJ1-5, with 7 bases identical to TRBD1. The CDR3 spans 16 residues. V dropped 4 bases and J dropped 2; count of bases not matched to a gene: 8. Germline V gene data show CDR1 as MNHNS and CDR2 as SASEGT.

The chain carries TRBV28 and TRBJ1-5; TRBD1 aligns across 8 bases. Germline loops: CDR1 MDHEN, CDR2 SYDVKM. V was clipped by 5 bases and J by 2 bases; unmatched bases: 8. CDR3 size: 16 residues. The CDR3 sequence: CASSPGQVFGNQPQHF. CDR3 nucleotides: TGTGCCAGCAGTCCGGGACAGGTATTTGGCAATCAGCCCCAGCATTTT.

Here the CDR3 reads CASINSGGAKETQYF. The DNA for the CDR3 is TGTGCCAGCATTAACAGCGGGGGGGCGAAAGAGACCCAGTACTTC. This chain connects TRBV5-6 to TRBJ2-5; 10 nucleotides line up with TRBD2. The germline V gene encodes CDR1 SGHDT and CDR2 YYEEEE. The ends lost 6 bases at V and 3 bases at J; junction bases unmatched: 8. This CDR3 spans 15 amino acids.

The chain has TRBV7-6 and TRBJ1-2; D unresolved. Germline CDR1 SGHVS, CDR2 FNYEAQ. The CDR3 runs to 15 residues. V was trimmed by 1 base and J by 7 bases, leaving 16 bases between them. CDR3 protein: CASSLEVAALGGYTF. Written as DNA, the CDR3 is TGTGCCAGCAGCTTAGAAGTAGCAGCTCTTGGTGGCTACACCTTC.

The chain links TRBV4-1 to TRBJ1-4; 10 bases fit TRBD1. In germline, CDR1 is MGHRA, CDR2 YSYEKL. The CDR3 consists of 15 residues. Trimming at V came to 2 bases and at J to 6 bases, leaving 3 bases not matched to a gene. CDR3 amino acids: CASSQTGTGDEKLFF. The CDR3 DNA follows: TGCGCCAGCAGCCAAACCGGGACAGGGGATGAAAAACTGTTTTTT.

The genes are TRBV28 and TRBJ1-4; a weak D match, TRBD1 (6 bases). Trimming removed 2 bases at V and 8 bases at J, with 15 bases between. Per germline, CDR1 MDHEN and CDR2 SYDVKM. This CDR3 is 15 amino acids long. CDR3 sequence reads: CASSLRFRGHEKLFF. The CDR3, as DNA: TGTGCCAGCAGTTTACGCTTCAGGGGCCACGAAAAACTGTTTTTT.

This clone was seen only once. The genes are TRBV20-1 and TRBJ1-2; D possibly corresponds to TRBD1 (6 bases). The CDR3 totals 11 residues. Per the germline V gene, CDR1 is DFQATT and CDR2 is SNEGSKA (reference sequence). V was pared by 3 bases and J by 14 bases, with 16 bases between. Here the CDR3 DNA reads TGCAGTGCTAGTCACACAGGGCCTGAAACCTTC. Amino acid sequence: CSASHTGPETF.

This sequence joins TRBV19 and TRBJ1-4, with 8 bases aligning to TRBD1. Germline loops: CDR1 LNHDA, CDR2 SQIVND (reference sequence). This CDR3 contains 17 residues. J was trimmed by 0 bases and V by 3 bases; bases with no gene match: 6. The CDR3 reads CASSMDRVGATNEKLFF. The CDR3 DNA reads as TGTGCCAGTAGTATGGACAGGGTAGGAGCAACTAATGAAAAACTGTTTTTT.

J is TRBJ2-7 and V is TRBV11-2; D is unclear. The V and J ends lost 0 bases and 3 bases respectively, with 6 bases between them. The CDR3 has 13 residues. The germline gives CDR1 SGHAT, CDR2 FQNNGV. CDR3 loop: CASSLESGYEQYF. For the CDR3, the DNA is TGTGCCAGCAGCTTAGAGTCAGGCTACGAGCAGTACTTC.

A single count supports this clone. DNA for the CDR3: TGTGCCAGCAGCTTCGATAGCGGGGGCCACGCGAGCGGGGATACGCAGTATTTT. This sequence encodes CASSFDSGGHASGDTQYF. The chain combines TRBV5-6 with TRBJ2-3; TRBD2 agrees at 9 bases. The germline CDR1 and CDR2 sequences are SGHDT and YYEEEE. The V segment lost 2 bases and the J segment 6 bases; nucleotides outside the gene matches: 16. The CDR3 spans 18 residues.

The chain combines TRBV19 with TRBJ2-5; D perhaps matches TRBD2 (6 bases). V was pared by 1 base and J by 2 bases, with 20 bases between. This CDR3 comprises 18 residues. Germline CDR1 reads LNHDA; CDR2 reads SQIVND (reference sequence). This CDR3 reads CASSIGQGGILGQETQYF. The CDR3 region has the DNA TGTGCCAGTAGTATAGGTCAGGGCGGGATCCTGGGGCAAGAGACCCAGTACTTC.

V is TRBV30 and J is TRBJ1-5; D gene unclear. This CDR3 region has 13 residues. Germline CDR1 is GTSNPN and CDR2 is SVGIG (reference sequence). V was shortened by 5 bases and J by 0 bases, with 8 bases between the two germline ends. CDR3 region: CAWGLDSNQPQHF. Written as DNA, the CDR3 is TGTGCCTGGGGACTTGATAGCAATCAGCCCCAGCATTTT.

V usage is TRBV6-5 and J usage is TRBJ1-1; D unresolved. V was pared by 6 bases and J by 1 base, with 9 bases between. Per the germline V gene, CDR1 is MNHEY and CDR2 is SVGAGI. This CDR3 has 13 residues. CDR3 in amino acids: CASRAGGNTEAFF. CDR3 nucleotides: TGTGCCAGCAGGGCCGGCGGGAACACTGAAGCTTTCTTT.

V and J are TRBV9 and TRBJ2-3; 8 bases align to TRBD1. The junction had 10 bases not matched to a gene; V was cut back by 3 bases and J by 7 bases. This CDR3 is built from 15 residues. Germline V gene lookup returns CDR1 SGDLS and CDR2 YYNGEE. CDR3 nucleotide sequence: TGTGCCAGCAGCGACCGGGACAGGCGTACCAATACGCAGTATTTT. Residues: CASSDRDRRTNTQYF.

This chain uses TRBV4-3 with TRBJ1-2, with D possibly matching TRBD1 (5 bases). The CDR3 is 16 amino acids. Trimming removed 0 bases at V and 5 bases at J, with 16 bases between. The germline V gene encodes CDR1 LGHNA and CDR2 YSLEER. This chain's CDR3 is CASSQEGGSGGYGYTF. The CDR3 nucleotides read TGCGCCAGCAGCCAAGAGGGGGGTAGTGGAGGGTATGGCTACACCTTC.

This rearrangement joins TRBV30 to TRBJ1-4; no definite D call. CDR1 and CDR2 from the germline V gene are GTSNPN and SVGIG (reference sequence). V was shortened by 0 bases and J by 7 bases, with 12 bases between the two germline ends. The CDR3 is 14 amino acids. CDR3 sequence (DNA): TGTGCCTGGAGTGTCGGGAGTCTCGGTGAAAAACTGTTTTTT. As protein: CAWSVGSLGEKLFF.

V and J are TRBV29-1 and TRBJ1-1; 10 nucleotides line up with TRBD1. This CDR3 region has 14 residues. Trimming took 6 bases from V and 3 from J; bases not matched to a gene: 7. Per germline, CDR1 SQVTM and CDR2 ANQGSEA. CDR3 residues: CSVGKGQGYTEAFF. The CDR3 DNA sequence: TGCAGCGTCGGAAAGGGACAGGGGTACACTGAAGCTTTCTTT. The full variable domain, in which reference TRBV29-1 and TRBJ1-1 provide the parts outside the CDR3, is SAVISQKPSRDICQRGTSLTIQCQVDSQVTMMFWYRQQPGQSLTLIATANQGSEATYESGFVIDKFPISRPNLTFSTLTVSNMSPEDSSIYLCSVGKGQGYTEAFFGQGTRLTVV.

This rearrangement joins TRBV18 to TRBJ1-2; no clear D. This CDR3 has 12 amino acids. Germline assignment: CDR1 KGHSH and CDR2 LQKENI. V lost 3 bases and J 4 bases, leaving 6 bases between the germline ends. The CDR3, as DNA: TGTGCCAGCTCACCCGAGGTCTATGGCTACACCTTC. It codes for CASSPEVYGYTF.

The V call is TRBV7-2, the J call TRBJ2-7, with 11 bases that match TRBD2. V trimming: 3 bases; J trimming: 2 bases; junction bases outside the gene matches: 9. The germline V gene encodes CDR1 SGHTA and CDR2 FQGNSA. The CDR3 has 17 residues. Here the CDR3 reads CASSLQLAGVWPYEQYF. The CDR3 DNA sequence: TGTGCCAGCAGCTTGCAACTAGCGGGAGTTTGGCCCTACGAGCAGTACTTC.

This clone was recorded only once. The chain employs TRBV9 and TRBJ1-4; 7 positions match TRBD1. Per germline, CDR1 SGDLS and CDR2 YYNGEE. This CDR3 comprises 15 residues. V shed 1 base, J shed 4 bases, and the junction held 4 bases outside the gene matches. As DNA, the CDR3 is TGTGCCAGCAGCGTATGGGGGACAGATAATGAAAAACTGTTTTTT. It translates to CASSVWGTDNEKLFF.

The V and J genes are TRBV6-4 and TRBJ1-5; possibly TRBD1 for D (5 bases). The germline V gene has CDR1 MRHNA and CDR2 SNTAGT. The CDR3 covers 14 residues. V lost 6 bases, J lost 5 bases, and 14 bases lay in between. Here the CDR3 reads CASSLQGWDQPQHF. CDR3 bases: TGTGCCAGCAGCCTGCAGGGATGGGATCAGCCCCAGCATTTT.

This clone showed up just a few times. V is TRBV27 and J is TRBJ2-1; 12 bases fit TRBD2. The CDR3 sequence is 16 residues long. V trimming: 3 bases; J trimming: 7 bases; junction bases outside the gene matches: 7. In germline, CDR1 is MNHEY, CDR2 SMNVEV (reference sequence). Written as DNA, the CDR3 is TGTGCCAGCAGTTTCTCTGGACTAGCGGGAAATAATGAGCAGTTCTTC. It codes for CASSFSGLAGNNEQFF.

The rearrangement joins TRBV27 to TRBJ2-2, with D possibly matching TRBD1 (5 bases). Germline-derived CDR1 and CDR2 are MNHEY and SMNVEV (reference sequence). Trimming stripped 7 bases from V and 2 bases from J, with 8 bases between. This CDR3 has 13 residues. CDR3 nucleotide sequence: TGTGCCAGCAAGAGGACAAACACCGGGGAGCTGTTTTTT. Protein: CASKRTNTGELFF.

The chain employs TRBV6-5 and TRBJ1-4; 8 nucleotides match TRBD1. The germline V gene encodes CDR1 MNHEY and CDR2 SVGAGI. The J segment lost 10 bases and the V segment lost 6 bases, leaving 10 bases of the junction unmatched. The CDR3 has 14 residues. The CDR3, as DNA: TGTGCCAGCAGCCAGCTTCGGACAGGGTTAAAACTGTTTTTT. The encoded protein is CASSQLRTGLKLFF.

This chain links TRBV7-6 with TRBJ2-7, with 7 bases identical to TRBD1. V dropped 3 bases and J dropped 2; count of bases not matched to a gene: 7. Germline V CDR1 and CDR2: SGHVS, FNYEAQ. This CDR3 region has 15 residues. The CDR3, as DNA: TGTGCCAGCAGCTTTACGACAGGGACGACCTACGAGCAGTACTTC. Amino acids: CASSFTTGTTYEQYF.

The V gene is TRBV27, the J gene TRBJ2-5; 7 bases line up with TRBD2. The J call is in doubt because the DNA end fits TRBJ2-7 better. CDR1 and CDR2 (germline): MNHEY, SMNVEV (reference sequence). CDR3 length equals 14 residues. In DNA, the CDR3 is TGTGCCAGCAGAGGGAGGGGACCCCAATACGAGCAGTACTTC. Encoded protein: CASRGRGPQYEQYF.

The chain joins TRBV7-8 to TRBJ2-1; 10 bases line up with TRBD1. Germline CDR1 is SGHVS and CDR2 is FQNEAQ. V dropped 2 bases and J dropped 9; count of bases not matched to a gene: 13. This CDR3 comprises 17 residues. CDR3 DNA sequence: TGTGCCAGCAGCTTACGTCCCGGGACAGGGGTCGGCACTGAGCAGTTCTTC. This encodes CASSLRPGTGVGTEQFF.

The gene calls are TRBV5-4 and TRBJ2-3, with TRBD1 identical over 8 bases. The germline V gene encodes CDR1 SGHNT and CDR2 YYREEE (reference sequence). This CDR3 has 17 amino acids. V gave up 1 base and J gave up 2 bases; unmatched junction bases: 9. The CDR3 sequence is CASSLIGQGVPTDTQYF. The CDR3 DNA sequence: TGTGCCAGCAGCTTGATCGGACAGGGCGTCCCCACAGATACGCAGTATTTT. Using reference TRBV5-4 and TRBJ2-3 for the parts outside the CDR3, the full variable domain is ETGVTQSPTHLIKTRGQQVTLRCSSQSGHNTVSWYQQALGQGPQFIFQYYREEENGRGNFPPRFSGLQFPNYSSELNVNALELDDSALYLCASSLIGQGVPTDTQYFGPGTRLTVL.

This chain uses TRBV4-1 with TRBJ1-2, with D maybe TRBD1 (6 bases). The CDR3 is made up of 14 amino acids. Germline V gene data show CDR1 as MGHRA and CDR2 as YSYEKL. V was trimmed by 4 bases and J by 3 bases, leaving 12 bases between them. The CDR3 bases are TGCGCCAGCAGCCTCCGAGAGGGGGACTATGGCTACACCTTC. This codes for CASSLREGDYGYTF.

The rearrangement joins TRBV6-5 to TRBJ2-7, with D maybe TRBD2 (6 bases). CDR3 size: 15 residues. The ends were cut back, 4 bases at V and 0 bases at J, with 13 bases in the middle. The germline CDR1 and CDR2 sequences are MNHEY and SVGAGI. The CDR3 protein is CASSSLRLDSYEQYF. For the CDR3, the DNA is TGTGCCAGCAGTTCTCTTCGACTAGACTCCTACGAGCAGTACTTC.